The rows below give T cell receptor beta chains drawn from one sample of a study of human T cells and chemical hapten exposure. TCRdb fed the RACE reads into MiXCR, producing one record per CDR3 protein. The table has 200,000 to 300,000 distinct CDR3 sequences, about 8.1% seen once. The sequences come from whole blood, collected in connection with sensitization to the hapten diphenylcyclopropenone (DPC). The receptors originated from a woman aged 40 to 49 with alopecia areata. Some clones in this sample may be carry-over from other donors' samples. Each CDR3 is given with its conserved first and last residue. The order of the fields is clone size, D gene, J gene, V gene, CDR3 protein, CDR3 DNA. A D gene is named only where the DNA matches it firmly. Size is omitted from some rows. Given values are once, few, many or a class for expanded clones.

abundance: NA
d_gene: TRBD1
j_gene: TRBJ2-2
v_gene: TRBV29-1
CDR3aa: CSVRDRGDTGELFF
CDR3nt: TGCAGCGTTCGAGACAGGGGTGACACCGGGGAGCTGTTTTTT

abundance: NA
d_gene: TRBD1
j_gene: TRBJ2-7
v_gene: TRBV20-1
CDR3aa: CSATGTGVYEQYF
CDR3nt: TGCAGTGCTACAGGGACAGGGGTCTACGAGCAGTACTTC

abundance: many
d_gene: NA
j_gene: TRBJ2-5
v_gene: TRBV28
CDR3aa: CASSYGTQETQYF
CDR3nt: TGTGCCAGCAGTTACGGGACCCAAGAGACCCAGTACTTC

abundance: NA
d_gene: TRBD1
j_gene: TRBJ2-3
v_gene: TRBV18
CDR3aa: CASSGQYTDTQYF
CDR3nt: TGTGCCAGCTCGGGACAGTACACAGATACGCAGTATTTT

abundance: NA
d_gene: TRBD2
j_gene: TRBJ2-5
v_gene: TRBV11-2
CDR3aa: CASSPGLAKETQYF
CDR3nt: TGTGCCAGCAGCCCCGGACTAGCGAAAGAGACCCAGTACTTC

abundance: few
d_gene: NA
j_gene: TRBJ2-7
v_gene: TRBV4-2
CDR3aa: CASSQERGSSYEQYF
CDR3nt: TGTGCCAGCAGCCAAGAACGGGGGAGCTCCTACGAGCAGTACTTC

abundance: many
d_gene: TRBD1
j_gene: TRBJ1-2
v_gene: TRBV20-1
CDR3aa: CSAPTSWTGRGYTF
CDR3nt: TGCAGTGCTCCCACTTCCTGGACAGGGCGCGGCTACACCTTC

abundance: NA
d_gene: NA
j_gene: TRBJ2-3
v_gene: TRBV15
CDR3aa: CAIRSQGLDTQYF
CDR3nt: TGTGCCATTAGATCCCAGGGGCTAGATACGCAGTATTTT

abundance: few
d_gene: NA
j_gene: TRBJ1-5
v_gene: TRBV19
CDR3aa: CASSSRHYSNQPQHF
CDR3nt: TGTGCCAGTAGTAGTAGACACTATAGCAATCAGCCCCAGCATTTT

abundance: few
d_gene: NA
j_gene: TRBJ1-1
v_gene: TRBV28
CDR3aa: CASSPDVRQRAFF
CDR3nt: TGTGCCAGCAGTCCGGACGTGCGGCAGAGAGCTTTCTTT

abundance: NA
d_gene: NA
j_gene: TRBJ1-6
v_gene: TRBV7-2
CDR3aa: CASSFQTMPNSPLHF
CDR3nt: TGTGCCAGCAGCTTCCAGACGATGCCCAATTCACCCCTCCACTTT